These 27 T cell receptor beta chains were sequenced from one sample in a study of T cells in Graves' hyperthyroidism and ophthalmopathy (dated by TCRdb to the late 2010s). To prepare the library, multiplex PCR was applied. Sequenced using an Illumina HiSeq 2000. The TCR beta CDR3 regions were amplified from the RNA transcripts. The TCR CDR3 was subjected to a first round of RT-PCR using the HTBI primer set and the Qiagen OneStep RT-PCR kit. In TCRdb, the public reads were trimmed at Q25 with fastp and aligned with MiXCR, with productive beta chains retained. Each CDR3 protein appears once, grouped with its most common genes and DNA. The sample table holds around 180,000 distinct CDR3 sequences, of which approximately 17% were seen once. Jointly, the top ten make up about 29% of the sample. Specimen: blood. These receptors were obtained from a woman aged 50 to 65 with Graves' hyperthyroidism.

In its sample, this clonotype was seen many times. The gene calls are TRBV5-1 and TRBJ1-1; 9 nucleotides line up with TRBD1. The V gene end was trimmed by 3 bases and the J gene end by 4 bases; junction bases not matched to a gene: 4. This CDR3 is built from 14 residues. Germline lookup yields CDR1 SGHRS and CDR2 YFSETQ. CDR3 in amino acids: CASSSDRGFTEAFF. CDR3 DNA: TGCGCCAGCAGCTCAGACAGGGGGTTCACTGAAGCTTTCTTT.

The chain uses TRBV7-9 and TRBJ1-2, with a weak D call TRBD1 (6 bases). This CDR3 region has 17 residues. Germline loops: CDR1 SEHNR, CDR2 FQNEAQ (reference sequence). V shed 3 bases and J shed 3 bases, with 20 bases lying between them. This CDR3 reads CASSFPGQSSRHYGYTF. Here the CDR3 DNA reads TGTGCCAGCAGCTTTCCGGGACAATCATCTAGGCACTATGGCTACACCTTC. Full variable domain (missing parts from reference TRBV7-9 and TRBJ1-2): DTGVSQNPRHKITKRGQNVTFRCDPISEHNRLYWYRQTLGQGPEFLTYFQNEAQLEKSRLLSDRFSAERPKGSFSTLEIQRTEQGDSAMYLCASSFPGQSSRHYGYTFGSGTRLTVV.

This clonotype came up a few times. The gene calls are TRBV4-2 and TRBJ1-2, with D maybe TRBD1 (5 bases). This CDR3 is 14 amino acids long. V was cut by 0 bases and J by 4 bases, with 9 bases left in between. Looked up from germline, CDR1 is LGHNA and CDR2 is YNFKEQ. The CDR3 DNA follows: TGTGCCAGCAGCCAAGATCCCGGGACCTATGGCTACACCTTC. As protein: CASSQDPGTYGYTF.

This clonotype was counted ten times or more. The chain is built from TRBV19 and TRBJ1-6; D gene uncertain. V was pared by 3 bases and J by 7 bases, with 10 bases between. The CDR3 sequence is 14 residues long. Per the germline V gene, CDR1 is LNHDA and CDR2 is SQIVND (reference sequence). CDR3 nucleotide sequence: TGTGCCAGTAGTATTTGGGATTTCAATTCACCCCTCCACTTT. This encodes CASSIWDFNSPLHF.

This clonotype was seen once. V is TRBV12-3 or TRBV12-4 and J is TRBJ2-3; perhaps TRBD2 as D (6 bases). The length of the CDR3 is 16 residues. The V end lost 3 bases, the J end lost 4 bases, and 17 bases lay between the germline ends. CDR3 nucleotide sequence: TGTGCCAGCAGTTTGACCCGCGGGACCTTCTCAGATACGCAGTATTTT. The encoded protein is CASSLTRGTFSDTQYF.

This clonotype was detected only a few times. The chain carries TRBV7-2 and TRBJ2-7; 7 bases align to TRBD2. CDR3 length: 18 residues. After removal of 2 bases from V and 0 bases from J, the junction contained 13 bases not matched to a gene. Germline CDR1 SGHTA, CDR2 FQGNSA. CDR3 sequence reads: CASSLQSPRDYSSYEQYF. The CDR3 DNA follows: TGTGCCAGCAGCTTACAATCACCCCGGGACTACAGCTCCTACGAGCAGTACTTC.

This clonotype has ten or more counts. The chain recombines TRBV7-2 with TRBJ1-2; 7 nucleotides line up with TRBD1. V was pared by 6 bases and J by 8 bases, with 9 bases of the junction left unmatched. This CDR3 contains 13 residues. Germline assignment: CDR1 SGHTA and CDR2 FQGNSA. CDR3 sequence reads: CASRSTGARGYTF. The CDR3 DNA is TGTGCCAGCAGATCAACAGGGGCCAGGGGCTACACCTTC.

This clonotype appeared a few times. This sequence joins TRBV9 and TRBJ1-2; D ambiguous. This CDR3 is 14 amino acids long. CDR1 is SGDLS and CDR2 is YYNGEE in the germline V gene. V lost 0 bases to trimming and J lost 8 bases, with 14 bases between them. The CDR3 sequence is CASSVEGSRRGYTF. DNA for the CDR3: TGTGCCAGCAGCGTAGAAGGGAGCCGGCGGGGCTACACCTTC.

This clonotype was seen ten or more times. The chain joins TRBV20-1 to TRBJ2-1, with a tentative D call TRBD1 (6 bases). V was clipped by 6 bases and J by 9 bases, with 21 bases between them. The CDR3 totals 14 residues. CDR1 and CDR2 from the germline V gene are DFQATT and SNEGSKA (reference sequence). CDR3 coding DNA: TGCAGTGCGGAAGGGGGTACATACGTCCGTGAGCAGTTCTTC. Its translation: CSAEGGTYVREQFF.

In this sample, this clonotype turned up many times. The CDR3 region has the DNA TGTGCCAGCAGCCAAGTCGGTGTTCGGTTGAACACTGAAGCTTTCTTT. It encodes CASSQVGVRLNTEAFF. The chain has TRBV3-1 and TRBJ1-1, with unresolved D. The V gene lost 1 base and the J gene lost 0 bases, with 12 bases spanning the gap. The CDR3 is made up of 16 amino acids. Germline V gives CDR1 LGHDT, CDR2 YNNKEL (reference sequence).

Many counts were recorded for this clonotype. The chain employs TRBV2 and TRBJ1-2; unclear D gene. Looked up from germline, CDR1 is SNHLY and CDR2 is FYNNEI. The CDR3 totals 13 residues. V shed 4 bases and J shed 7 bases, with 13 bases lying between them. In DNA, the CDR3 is TGTGCCAGCAGTGTGGAAGGGCTGAGTGGCTACACCTTC. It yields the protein CASSVEGLSGYTF.

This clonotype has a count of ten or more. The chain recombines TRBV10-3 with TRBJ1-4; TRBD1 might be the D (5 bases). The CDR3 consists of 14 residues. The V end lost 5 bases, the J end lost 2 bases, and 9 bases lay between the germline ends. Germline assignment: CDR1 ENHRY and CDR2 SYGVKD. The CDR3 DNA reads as TGTGCCATCAGTCGGGGGGGGACTAATGAAAAACTGTTTTTT. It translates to CAISRGGTNEKLFF.

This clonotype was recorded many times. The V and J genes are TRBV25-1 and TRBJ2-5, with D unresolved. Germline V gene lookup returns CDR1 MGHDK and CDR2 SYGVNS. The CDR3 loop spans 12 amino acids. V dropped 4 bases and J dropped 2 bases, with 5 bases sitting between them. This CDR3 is CASSGEQETQYF. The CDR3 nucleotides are TGTGCCAGCAGTGGGGAACAAGAGACCCAGTACTTC.

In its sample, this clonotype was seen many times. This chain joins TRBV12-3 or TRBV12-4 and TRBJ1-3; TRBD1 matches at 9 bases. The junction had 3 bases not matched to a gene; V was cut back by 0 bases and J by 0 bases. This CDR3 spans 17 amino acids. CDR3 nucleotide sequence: TGTGCCAGCAGTTTAGCACAGGGGGCCCACTCTGGAAACACCATATATTTT. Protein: CASSLAQGAHSGNTIYF.

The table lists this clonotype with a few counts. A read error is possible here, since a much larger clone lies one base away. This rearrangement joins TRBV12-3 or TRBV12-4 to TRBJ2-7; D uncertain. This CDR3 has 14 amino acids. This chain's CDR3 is CASSSPTVSYEQCF. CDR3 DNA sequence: TGTGCCAGCAGTTCTCCGACGGTCTCCTACGAGCAGTGCTTC.

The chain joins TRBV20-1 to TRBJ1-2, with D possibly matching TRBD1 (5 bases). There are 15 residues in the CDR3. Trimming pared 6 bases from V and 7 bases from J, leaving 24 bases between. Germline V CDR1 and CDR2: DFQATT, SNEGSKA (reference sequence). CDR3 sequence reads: CSAPGLGTGVSGYTF. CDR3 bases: TGCAGTGCCCCGGGGCTGGGGACGGGTGTATCTGGCTACACCTTC.

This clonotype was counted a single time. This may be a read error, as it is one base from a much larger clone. In DNA form, the CDR3 reads TGCGCCAGCGGCCAAGGGAGCGGACGTCGAGTCTACAATGAGCAGTTCTTC. This gives the protein CASGQGSGRRVYNEQFF. The chain joins TRBV4-1 to TRBJ2-1; tentative D call: TRBD2 (5 bases). The CDR3 consists of 17 residues. In germline, CDR1 is MGHRA, CDR2 YSYEKL.

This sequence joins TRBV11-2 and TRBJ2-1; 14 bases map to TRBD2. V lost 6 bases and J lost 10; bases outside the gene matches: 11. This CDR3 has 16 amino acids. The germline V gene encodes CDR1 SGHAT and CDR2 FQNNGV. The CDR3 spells CASSLPGLAGEREQFF. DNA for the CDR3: TGTGCCAGCAGTCTACCGGGACTAGCGGGAGAGAGGGAGCAGTTCTTC.

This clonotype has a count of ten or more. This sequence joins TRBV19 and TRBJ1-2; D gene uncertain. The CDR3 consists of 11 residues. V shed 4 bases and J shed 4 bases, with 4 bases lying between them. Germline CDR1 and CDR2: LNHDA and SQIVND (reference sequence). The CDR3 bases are TGTGCCAGTAGTAACGGCTATGGCTACACCTTC. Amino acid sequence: CASSNGYGYTF.

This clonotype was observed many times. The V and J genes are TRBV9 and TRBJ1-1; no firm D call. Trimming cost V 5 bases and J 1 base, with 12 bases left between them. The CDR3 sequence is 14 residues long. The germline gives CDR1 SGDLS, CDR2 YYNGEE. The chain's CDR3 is CASSGSWENTEAFF. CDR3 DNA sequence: TGTGCCAGCAGTGGCTCATGGGAGAACACTGAAGCTTTCTTT.

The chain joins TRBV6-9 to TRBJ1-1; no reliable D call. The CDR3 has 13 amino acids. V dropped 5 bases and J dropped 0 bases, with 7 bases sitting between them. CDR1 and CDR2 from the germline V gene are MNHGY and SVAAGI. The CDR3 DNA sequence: TGTGCCAGCAGTGTGACCATGAACACTGAAGCTTTCTTT. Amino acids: CASSVTMNTEAFF.

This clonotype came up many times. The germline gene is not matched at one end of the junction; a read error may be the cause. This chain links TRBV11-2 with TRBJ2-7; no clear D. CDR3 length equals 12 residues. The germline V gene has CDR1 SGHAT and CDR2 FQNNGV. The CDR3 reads CASSYINYEQHF. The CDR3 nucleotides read TGTGCCAGCAGTTACATTAACTACGAGCAGCACTTC.

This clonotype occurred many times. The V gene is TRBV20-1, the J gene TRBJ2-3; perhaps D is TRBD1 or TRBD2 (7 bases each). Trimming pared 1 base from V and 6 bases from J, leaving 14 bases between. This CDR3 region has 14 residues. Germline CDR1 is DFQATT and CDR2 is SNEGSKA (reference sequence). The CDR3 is CSARGGGQPDTQYF. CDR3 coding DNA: TGCAGTGCTAGAGGGGGGGGACAGCCTGATACGCAGTATTTT.

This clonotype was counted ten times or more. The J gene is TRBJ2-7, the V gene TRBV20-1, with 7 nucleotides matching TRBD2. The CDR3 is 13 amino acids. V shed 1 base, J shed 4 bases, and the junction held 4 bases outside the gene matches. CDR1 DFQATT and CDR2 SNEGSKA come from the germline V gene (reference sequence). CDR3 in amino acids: CSARGGGVYEQYF. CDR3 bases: TGCAGTGCTAGAGGCGGGGGTGTTTACGAGCAGTACTTC.

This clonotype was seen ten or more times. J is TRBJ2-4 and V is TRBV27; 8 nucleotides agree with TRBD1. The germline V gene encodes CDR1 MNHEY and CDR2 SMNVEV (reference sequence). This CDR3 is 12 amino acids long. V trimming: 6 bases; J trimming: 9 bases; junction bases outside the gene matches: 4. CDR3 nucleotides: TGTGCCAGCAGCCGACAGGGGAGCATTCAGTACTTC. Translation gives CASSRQGSIQYF.

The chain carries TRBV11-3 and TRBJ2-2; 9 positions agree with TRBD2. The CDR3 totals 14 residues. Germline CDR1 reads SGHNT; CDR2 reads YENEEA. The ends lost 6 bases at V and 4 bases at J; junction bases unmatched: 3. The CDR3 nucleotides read TGTGCCAGCAGGCAACTAGCGGGCACCGGGGAGCTGTTTTTT. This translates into CASRQLAGTGELFF.

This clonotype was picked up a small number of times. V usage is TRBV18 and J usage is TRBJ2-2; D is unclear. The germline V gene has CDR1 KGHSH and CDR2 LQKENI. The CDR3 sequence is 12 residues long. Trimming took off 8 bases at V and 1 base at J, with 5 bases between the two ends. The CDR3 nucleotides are TGTGCCAGCCCACAGAACACCGGGGAGCTGTTTTTT. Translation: CASPQNTGELFF.